This entry concerns a single TCR beta chain. The germline gives CDR1 SGDLS, CDR2 YYNGEE. There are 15 residues in the CDR3. The V and J ends lost 3 bases and 0 bases respectively, with 12 bases between them. Reverse transcribing all isolated RNA meant expressed TCRB transcripts were sequenced. Clones were sequenced by immunoSEQ multiplex PCR, and TCRdb holds only the in-frame ones, with some missing. This table has around 300,000 clones, 9.5% to 11% appearing once. The data originate from a study of beta chain features in type 1 diabetes. Averaging approximately 120 mL, one heparinised blood draw came from each individual donor. Isolation of CD4+ naive, central memory, regulatory and stem cell-like memory cells was achieved by sorting via CD45RO/CCR7/CD25/CD127/CD95/CD27.

V and J are TRBV9 and TRBJ1-1; a weak D match, TRBD1 (6 bases). The source material was naive CD4+ T cells from blood. The receptor comes from a woman aged 30 to 39 in good health. The CDR3 sequence is CASSGRTAMNTEAFF. In DNA, the CDR3 is TGTGCCAGCAGCGGCCGGACAGCTATGAACACTGAAGCTTTCTTT. The full variable domain, with the rest looked up from reference TRBV9 and TRBJ1-1, is DSGVTQTPKHLITATGQRVTLRCSPRSGDLSVYWYQQSLDQGLQFLIQYYNGEERAKGNILERFSAQQFPDLHSELNLSSLELGDSALYFCASSGRTAMNTEAFFGQGTRLTVV.